Below are 14 T cell receptor beta chains sequenced from a single sample in a study of cytomegalovirus exposure and HLA in healthy donors. The PCR contained 60 Vbeta and 13 Jbeta primers. The method was immunoSEQ multiplex PCR; TCRdb's version includes in-frame clones alone and lacks a portion of them. The sample lists about 120,000 clones, just over 65% occurring once. Material: PBMCs. The receptors were sampled from a man between 18 and 35 years old in good health and CMV-seronegative.

V usage is TRBV12-5 and J usage is TRBJ2-1; TRBD2 agrees at 7 bases. After removal of 3 bases from V and 5 bases from J, the junction contained 7 bases not matched to a gene. The CDR3 covers 15 residues. Germline V CDR1 and CDR2: LGHNT, FRNRAP. CDR3 bases: TGTGCTAGTGGTTTTTCGCGCGGGAGCGACAATGAGCAGTTCTTC. Amino acids: CASGFSRGSDNEQFF.

The chain joins TRBV6-5 to TRBJ1-1; D remains unclear. The CDR3 runs 13 residues. V shed 3 bases and J shed 1 base, with 6 bases lying between them. CDR1 is MNHEY, CDR2 SVGAGI, per germline. The CDR3 nucleotides read TGTGCCAGCAGTTATCAACAGAACACTGAAGCTTTCTTT. It yields the protein CASSYQQNTEAFF.

This chain uses TRBV27 with TRBJ1-1; possibly TRBD1 for D (5 bases). The CDR3 is 14 residues long. CDR1 is MNHEY, CDR2 SMNVEV, per germline (reference sequence). Trimming took 7 bases from V and 8 from J, leaving 20 bases between them. CDR3 nucleotide sequence: TGTGCCAGCACCGAATCCCGCGCCCAGGGCGAAGCTTTCTTT. Translation: CASTESRAQGEAFF.

The chain joins TRBV27 to TRBJ2-7; possibly TRBD1 for D (6 bases). Looked up from germline, CDR1 is MNHEY and CDR2 is SMNVEV (reference sequence). Trimming stripped 5 bases from V and 3 bases from J, with 14 bases between. The CDR3 consists of 14 residues. CDR3 sequence: CASSDPGHNYEQYF. The CDR3 DNA is TGTGCCAGCAGTGATCCGGGACATAACTACGAGCAGTACTTC.

The chain is built from TRBV10-3 and TRBJ2-2; 7 bases are shared with TRBD1. This CDR3 has 15 amino acids. Germline CDR1 ENHRY, CDR2 SYGVKD. Losses at the gene ends were 10 bases for V and 3 bases for J; bases not matched to a gene: 11. CDR3 residues: CATRRTGVDTGELFF. The CDR3 bases are TGTGCCACCAGACGAACAGGGGTGGACACCGGGGAGCTGTTTTTT.

The chain joins TRBV15 to TRBJ1-5; 7 positions match TRBD1. Unmatched junction bases numbered 5, after V lost 8 bases and J lost 1 base. Looked up from germline, CDR1 is LNHNV and CDR2 is YYDKDF (reference sequence). The CDR3 is 14 amino acids. The CDR3 region has the DNA TGTGCCACCCGAGGGGGACAGAGCAATCAGCCCCAGCATTTT. Its protein is CATRGGQSNQPQHF.

This chain uses TRBV30 with TRBJ1-3; D is perhaps TRBD1 (6 bases). This CDR3 is built from 13 residues. Germline CDR1 GTSNPN, CDR2 SVGIG (reference sequence). The V gene lost 5 bases and the J gene lost 0 bases, with 8 bases spanning the gap. The CDR3 reads CAWGQSSGNTIYF. The CDR3 DNA reads TGTGCCTGGGGACAGAGCTCTGGAAACACCATATATTTT.

Comment on this clone: A junction end diverges from the germline sequence, so it may reflect a read error. The chain couples TRBV9 to TRBJ1-1, with D uncertain. There are 15 residues in the CDR3. Germline V gives CDR1 SGDLS, CDR2 YYNGEE. The CDR3 bases are TGTTCCAGCAGCGTCTCCTCCGAGATGAACACTGAAGCTTTCTTT. It yields the protein CSSSVSSEMNTEAFF.

This clone was seen more than once but under ten times. The rearrangement links TRBV5-1 to TRBJ2-7, with 9 bases matching TRBD2. The CDR3 is 16 amino acids. In germline, CDR1 is SGHRS, CDR2 YFSETQ. Trimming removed 0 bases from V and 5 bases from J; junction bases left unmatched: 9. CDR3 coding DNA: TGCGCCAGCAGCTTGGTATTCGGACTAGCGTCCAACGAGCAGTACTTC. Protein product: CASSLVFGLASNEQYF.

This clone was seen more than once but under ten times. V and J are TRBV6-5 and TRBJ1-1; TRBD1 matches 9 bases. V shed 2 bases and J 0 bases; nucleotides not matched to a gene: 4. Germline CDR1 and CDR2: MNHEY and SVGAGI. There are 16 residues in the CDR3. Written as DNA, the CDR3 is TGTGCCAGCAGTTACCTTGGGACAGGGATGAACACTGAAGCTTTCTTT. As protein: CASSYLGTGMNTEAFF.

The genes are TRBV19 and TRBJ2-7, with 8 positions matching TRBD1. The length of the CDR3 is 13 residues. Germline CDR1 reads LNHDA; CDR2 reads SQIVND (reference sequence). Here the CDR3 DNA reads TGTGAAGGAGAAAGGACAGGGTCCTACGAGCAGTACTTC. Translated, it gives CEGERTGSYEQYF.

This chain connects TRBV6-6 to TRBJ1-2, with 9 bases aligning to TRBD1. The junction had 8 bases not matched to a gene; V was cut back by 2 bases and J by 7 bases. Germline V gene lookup returns CDR1 MNHNY and CDR2 SVGAGI (reference sequence). The CDR3 covers 15 residues. DNA of the CDR3: TGTGCCAGCAGTTACCGAGGACAGGGGTATACTGGCTACACCTTC. It codes for CASSYRGQGYTGYTF.

J is TRBJ1-1 and V is TRBV7-9, with D unclear. V lost 1 base to trimming and J lost 4 bases, with 13 bases between them. This CDR3 spans 15 amino acids. Germline V CDR1 and CDR2: SEHNR, FQNEAQ (reference sequence). The DNA of the CDR3 is TGTGCCAGCAGCTTAGTTTCGGGGTCGCGCACTGAAGCTTTCTTT. Its translation is CASSLVSGSRTEAFF.

This clone came up once. The chain uses TRBV18 and TRBJ2-7; TRBD1 is a possible D gene (6 bases). The CDR3 is 14 residues long. V was shortened by 6 bases and J by 7 bases, with 19 bases between the two germline ends. The germline CDR1 and CDR2 sequences are KGHSH and LQKENI. Here the CDR3 reads CASSPGVGANEQYF. CDR3 in DNA: TGTGCCAGCTCCCCAGGGGTGGGGGCAAATGAGCAGTACTTC.